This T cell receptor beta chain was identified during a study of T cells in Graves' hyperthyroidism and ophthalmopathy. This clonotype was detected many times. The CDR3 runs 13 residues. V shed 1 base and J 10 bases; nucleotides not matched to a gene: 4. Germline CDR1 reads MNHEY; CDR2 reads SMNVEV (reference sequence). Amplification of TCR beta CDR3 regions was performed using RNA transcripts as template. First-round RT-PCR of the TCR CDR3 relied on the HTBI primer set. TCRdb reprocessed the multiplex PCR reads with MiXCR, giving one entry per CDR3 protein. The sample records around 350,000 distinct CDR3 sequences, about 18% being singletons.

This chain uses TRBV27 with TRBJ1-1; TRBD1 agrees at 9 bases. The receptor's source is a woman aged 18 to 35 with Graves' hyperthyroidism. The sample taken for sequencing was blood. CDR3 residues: CASSLWGQGRAFF. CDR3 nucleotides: TGTGCCAGCAGTTTATGGGGACAGGGTAGAGCTTTCTTT.